The T cell receptor (beta chain) described here comes from a study of cytomegalovirus exposure and HLA in healthy donors. Study-wide points: Available immune exposure information was restricted to CMV serostatus only. Upon later analysis, HLA-associated TCR beta chains proved more clonally expanded than other, equally common chains. Some V segments, TRBV6-2 and TRBV6-3 among them, were indistinguishable and were therefore excluded. Cytomegalovirus association was listed for roughly 160 TCR beta chains.

As for this clone: Antigen: not known.

The PCR contained 60 Vbeta and 13 Jbeta primers. Clones were sequenced by immunoSEQ multiplex PCR, and TCRdb holds only the in-frame ones, with some missing. The sample includes around 160,000 clones, 77% of them seen just once. The CDR3 runs to 13 residues. CDR1 is LNHDA and CDR2 is SQIVND in the germline V gene (reference sequence). With 7 bases clipped from V and 3 bases from J, the junction kept 5 bases outside the gene matches. The chain recombines TRBV19 with TRBJ1-1, with 7 positions matching TRBD1. The clonotype was recovered from a woman aged 40-49 years in good health and CMV-seropositive. Sequencing was performed on PBMCs. In DNA, the CDR3 is TGTGCCAGTAAAAGGGGGCTGGACACTGAAGCTTTCTTT. It encodes CASKRGLDTEAFF.